This TCR beta chain was identified in a study of cytomegalovirus exposure and HLA in healthy donors. Study context: The approximately 110 validation repertoires were reported in a later analysis to have been generated on the same platform as the roughly 700 first-cohort repertoires. Study-wide points: Usually a TCR sequence was rare, but some public TCRs were found in many donors.

Generated by immunoSEQ multiplex PCR, the TCRdb table keeps only in-frame clones and is missing some. The table lists roughly 200,000 clones, about 81% of them singletons, with 0.95% to 1.5% in the top ten. Comments on this clone: The antigen is not known.

V shed 5 bases and J shed 4 bases, with 15 bases lying between them. Germline loops: CDR1 SEHNR, CDR2 FQNEAQ (reference sequence). The CDR3 is 14 residues long. The receptor comes from a woman aged 30 to 39 in good health and CMV-seronegative. The chain uses TRBV7-9 and TRBJ2-7; the D gene is possibly TRBD2 (5 bases). The material sequenced was PBMCs. The CDR3 sequence: CASSPSKGGYEQYF. The CDR3 nucleotides read TGTGCCAGCAGCCCGTCTAAGGGCGGGTACGAGCAGTACTTC. Full variable domain (remainder filled in from reference TRBV7-9 and TRBJ2-7): DTGVSQNPRHKITKRGQNVTFRCDPISEHNRLYWYRQTLGQGPEFLTYFQNEAQLEKSRLLSDRFSAERPKGSFSTLEIQRTEQGDSAMYLCASSPSKGGYEQYFGPGTRLTVT.